Shown below are 30 T cell receptor beta chains from a single sample sequenced in a study of breast tumors, draining lymph nodes, adjacent tissues. TCRdb reprocessed the multiplex PCR reads with MiXCR, giving one entry per CDR3 protein. The sample lists 20,000 to 30,000 distinct CDR3 sequences, approximately 75% seen once, with more than 20% in the top ten. The specimen sequenced was tumor-adjacent breast tissue. All receptors derive from a female donor with breast cancer. Some clones in this sample may be carry-over from other donors' samples.

This chain uses TRBV3-1 with TRBJ1-3, with 7 bases fitting TRBD1. CDR3 length: 14 residues. Germline loops: CDR1 LGHDT, CDR2 YNNKEL (reference sequence). With 1 base clipped from V and 8 bases from J, the junction kept 5 bases outside the gene matches. This chain's CDR3 is CASSQGGRGDTIYF. The CDR3 DNA sequence: TGTGCCAGCAGCCAAGGGGGCAGGGGGGACACCATATATTTT.

By proportion, this clonotype is medium-sized. The chain joins TRBV7-6 to TRBJ1-4; the match to TRBD1 covers 7 bases. This CDR3 spans 15 amino acids. Germline lookup yields CDR1 SGHVS and CDR2 FNYEAQ. Trimming removed 4 bases from V and 1 base from J; junction bases left unmatched: 3. For the CDR3, the DNA is TGTGCCAGCAGCTACTCAGGGGGAACTAATGAAAAACTGTTTTTT. This codes for CASSYSGGTNEKLFF.

In its sample, this clonotype is large. Mismatch with germline at one junction end may stem from a read error. The rearrangement links TRBV12-3 or TRBV12-4 to TRBJ2-7, with 8 positions matching TRBD2. The CDR3 contains 12 residues. In nucleotides, the CDR3 is TGTGCCAGCAGTTTTCTGGGCGGGGGGCACGAATTC. Protein product: CASSFLGGGHEF.

This clonotype was detected many times. The CDR3 loop reads CASTGGGTPNGYTF. The CDR3, as DNA: TGTGCCAGCACCGGGGGAGGGACACCGAATGGCTACACCTTC. The chain links TRBV6-1 to TRBJ1-2, with a tentative D call TRBD1 (6 bases). The CDR3 spans 14 residues. Germline V CDR1 and CDR2: MNHNS, SASEGT. The ends were cut back, 7 bases at V and 6 bases at J, with 18 bases in the middle.

The rearrangement links TRBV29-1 to TRBJ2-7; D ambiguous. Germline CDR1 and CDR2: SQVTM and ANQGSEA. V lost 0 bases, J lost 6 bases, and 9 bases lay in between. This CDR3 has 12 amino acids. CDR3 protein: CSVEDRLGEQYF. CDR3 coding DNA: TGCAGCGTTGAAGACAGGTTGGGCGAGCAGTACTTC.

There are many counts of this clonotype. The chain recombines TRBV19 with TRBJ2-7; either TRBD1 or TRBD2 may supply D (5 bases each). The germline gives CDR1 LNHDA, CDR2 SQIVND (reference sequence). The CDR3 is made up of 14 amino acids. V was clipped by 6 bases and J by 2 bases, with 14 bases between them. CDR3 loop: CASSSGRGTYEQYF. CDR3 coding DNA: TGTGCCAGTAGCTCGGGACGCGGAACCTACGAGCAGTACTTC.

The J gene is TRBJ1-6, the V gene TRBV12-3 or TRBV12-4; unclear D gene. V was clipped by 3 bases and J by 5 bases, with 11 bases between them. The CDR3 runs 15 residues. This chain's CDR3 is CASSFWLRDNSPLHF. Written as DNA, the CDR3 is TGTGCCAGCAGTTTTTGGTTACGGGATAATTCACCCCTCCACTTT.

The J gene is TRBJ1-2, the V gene TRBV6-5; 7 nucleotides agree with TRBD1. V trimming: 4 bases; J trimming: 5 bases; junction bases outside the gene matches: 10. CDR3 length: 15 residues. In germline, CDR1 is MNHEY, CDR2 SVGAGI. DNA for the CDR3: TGTGCCAGCAGTTCCAACGTGGGACAGCATTATGGCTACACCTTC. It is translated as CASSSNVGQHYGYTF.

This clonotype was found many times. This rearrangement joins TRBV15 to TRBJ2-5; D is unresolved. Trimming took off 4 bases at V and 5 bases at J, with 20 bases between the two ends. The length of the CDR3 is 16 residues. CDR1 is LNHNV, CDR2 YYDKDF, per germline (reference sequence). The chain's CDR3 is CATSTHPTSSGETQYF. The CDR3 nucleotides read TGTGCCACCAGCACCCACCCCACATCCTCCGGGGAGACCCAGTACTTC.

This clonotype turned up a few times. This chain links TRBV15 with TRBJ2-3; D remains unclear. Germline loops: CDR1 LNHNV, CDR2 YYDKDF (reference sequence). The CDR3 runs 13 residues. Trimming removed 0 bases at V and 4 bases at J, with 5 bases between. This CDR3 is CATSRDPADTQYF. CDR3 nucleotides: TGTGCCACCAGCAGAGATCCCGCAGATACGCAGTATTTT.

CDR3 DNA: TGTGCCAGCAGTTCAGGCCCCCTAACAGATACGCAGTATTTT. Its translation is CASSSGPLTDTQYF. The chain employs TRBV7-7 and TRBJ2-3; D remains ambiguous. Germline CDR1 is SSHAT and CDR2 is FNYEAQ (reference sequence). The CDR3 has 14 amino acids. The ends were cut back, 6 bases at V and 3 bases at J, with 13 bases in the middle.

This clonotype was detected once. In nucleotides, the CDR3 is TGTGCCAGCCTCCCACGTTTTGGAGAGACCCAGTACTTC. Residues: CASLPRFGETQYF. The rearrangement links TRBV7-9 to TRBJ2-5; D unresolved. Trimming took 8 bases from V and 4 from J, leaving 14 bases between them. Germline V gives CDR1 SEHNR, CDR2 FQNEAQ (reference sequence). This CDR3 comprises 13 residues.

This CDR3 is CASSVTQNSYEQYF. In DNA form, the CDR3 reads TGTGCCAGCAGTGTGACACAGAACTCCTACGAGCAGTACTTC. J is TRBJ2-7 and V is TRBV6-1; unclear D gene. The germline V gene has CDR1 MNHNS and CDR2 SASEGT. V lost 4 bases and J lost 0, with 10 bases in between. The CDR3 covers 14 residues.

This clonotype was recorded only once. The genes are TRBV20-1 and TRBJ2-1; D not certain. The CDR3 totals 15 residues. V was cut by 0 bases and J by 4 bases, with 13 bases left in between. Germline V gene lookup returns CDR1 DFQATT and CDR2 SNEGSKA (reference sequence). This CDR3 reads CSARDLLGKYNEQFF. The DNA for the CDR3 is TGCAGTGCTAGAGATCTGTTGGGTAAATACAATGAGCAGTTCTTC.

This clonotype was found many times. V is TRBV7-3 and J is TRBJ2-3; D call uncertain. This CDR3 is built from 13 residues. The germline gives CDR1 SGHTA, CDR2 FQGTGA. V lost 0 bases and J lost 6, with 7 bases in between. The CDR3 bases are TGTGCCAGCAGCTTAACGTACTCGGATACGCAGTATTTT. It is translated as CASSLTYSDTQYF. Full variable domain (missing parts from reference TRBV7-3 and TRBJ2-3): GAGVSQTPSNKVTEKGKYVELRCDPISGHTALYWYRQSLGQGPEFLIYFQGTGAADDSGLPNDRFFAVRPEGSVSTLKIQRTERGDSAVYLCASSLTYSDTQYFGPGTRLTVL.

About this clonotype itself: Its ends do not fully match the called genes, so a read error is possible. The chain joins TRBV7-7 to TRBJ2-2, with 11 bases lining up with TRBD2. CDR3 length: 15 residues. Germline V gene lookup returns CDR1 SSHAT and CDR2 FNYEAQ (reference sequence). The CDR3: CASSFSGGASGELFF. The CDR3 nucleotides read TGTGCTAGCAGCTTTAGCGGGGGGGCCTCCGGGGAGCTGTTTTTT.

V and J are TRBV24-1 and TRBJ1-2, with 7 positions matching TRBD1. The CDR3 is 13 residues long. V gave up 5 bases and J gave up 11 bases; unmatched junction bases: 10. The germline V gene has CDR1 KGHDR and CDR2 SFDVKD. DNA of the CDR3: TGTGCCACCAGTGGATACGACAGGGTTGATTACACCTTC. It translates to CATSGYDRVDYTF.

The gene calls are TRBV6-1 and TRBJ2-1; no definite D call. Looked up from germline, CDR1 is MNHNS and CDR2 is SASEGT. This CDR3 has 16 amino acids. V was pared by 5 bases and J by 0 bases, with 14 bases between. The CDR3 DNA is TGTGCCAGCAGTAACGACTGGCTTAGCTCCTACAATGAGCAGTTCTTC. It encodes CASSNDWLSSYNEQFF.

CDR3 DNA sequence: TGTGCCACCAGCAGAGATGGTGGGGCTAGAGCATCAGATACGCAGTATTTT. Amino acids: CATSRDGGARASDTQYF. The chain links TRBV15 to TRBJ2-3; weak D call: TRBD1 (5 bases). CDR3 size: 17 residues. V lost 0 bases and J lost 4, with 17 bases in between. The germline V gene has CDR1 LNHNV and CDR2 YYDKDF (reference sequence).

The genes are TRBV4-1 and TRBJ2-2; D might be TRBD1 (6 bases). Germline V gene data show CDR1 as MGHRA and CDR2 as YSYEKL. The CDR3 loop spans 16 amino acids. Trimming pared 4 bases from V and 4 bases from J, leaving 16 bases between. CDR3 in amino acids: CASSLGAGTGTGELFF. The DNA for the CDR3 is TGCGCCAGCAGCCTGGGGGCAGGGACCGGCACCGGGGAGCTGTTTTTT.

This clonotype is judged medium-sized. Here the CDR3 DNA reads TGCAGTGCTAGGGGACTAGCGGAAAACAATGAGCAGTTCTTC. Its translation is CSARGLAENNEQFF. The V gene is TRBV20-1, the J gene TRBJ2-1, with 11 bases fitting TRBD2. Germline CDR1 DFQATT, CDR2 SNEGSKA (reference sequence). Germline trimming cut 3 bases from V and 5 bases from J; bases unmatched to any gene: 3. The CDR3 has 14 amino acids.

Here the CDR3 DNA reads TGCAGTGCTCTATGGACTAGCGGGAAAGAGACCCAGTACTTC. Amino acids: CSALWTSGKETQYF. The gene calls are TRBV20-1 and TRBJ2-5; 12 bases agree with TRBD2. V was pared by 5 bases and J by 3 bases, with 4 bases of the junction left unmatched. Per germline, CDR1 DFQATT and CDR2 SNEGSKA (reference sequence). This CDR3 is built from 14 residues.

V and J are TRBV2 and TRBJ2-7; tentatively, D is TRBD1 (5 bases). The CDR3 is 15 residues long. CDR1 and CDR2 from the germline V gene are SNHLY and FYNNEI. V was trimmed by 2 bases and J by 3 bases, leaving 14 bases between them. CDR3 bases: TGTGCCAGCAGTGAAATATTGGACATGAACTACGAGCAGTACTTC. It translates to CASSEILDMNYEQYF.

The V gene is TRBV29-1, the J gene TRBJ2-7; TRBD2 aligns across 13 bases. J gave up 3 bases and V 6 bases, and 11 bases lay outside the gene matches. This CDR3 region has 16 residues. CDR1 and CDR2 from the germline V gene are SQVTM and ANQGSEA. The CDR3, as DNA: TGCAGCGTGGAGGGACTAGCGGGAATCCCCAGCTACGAGCAGTACTTC. Its protein is CSVEGLAGIPSYEQYF.

The chain uses TRBV5-1 and TRBJ2-2, with 7 bases lining up with TRBD1. Germline V gene sequence: CDR1 SGHRS, CDR2 YFSETQ. Germline trimming cut 0 bases from V and 6 bases from J; bases unmatched to any gene: 2. The length of the CDR3 is 14 residues. CDR3 residues: CASSLAGQAGELFF. Written as DNA, the CDR3 is TGCGCCAGCAGCTTGGCCGGACAGGCCGGGGAGCTGTTTTTT.

V usage is TRBV7-9 and J usage is TRBJ1-6; D perhaps matches TRBD1 (5 bases). V lost 10 bases, J lost 8 bases, and 15 bases lay in between. CDR3 length: 13 amino acids. Germline V gene sequence: CDR1 SEHNR, CDR2 FQNEAQ (reference sequence). The CDR3 nucleotides read TGTGCCACCTCGGGCAGGGTGTATTCACCCCTCCACTTT. This gives the protein CATSGRVYSPLHF. Full variable domain (remainder filled in from reference TRBV7-9 and TRBJ1-6): DTGVSQNPRHKITKRGQNVTFRCDPISEHNRLYWYRQTLGQGPEFLTYFQNEAQLEKSRLLSDRFSAERPKGSFSTLEIQRTEQGDSAMYLCATSGRVYSPLHFGNGTRLTVT.

This clonotype was counted a single time. V and J are TRBV5-1 and TRBJ2-3; the match to TRBD2 covers 12 bases. The length of the CDR3 is 17 residues. Trimming removed 1 base from V and 3 bases from J; junction bases left unmatched: 6. CDR1 SGHRS and CDR2 YFSETQ come from the germline V gene. The chain's CDR3 is CASSLRTSGIMTDTQYF. The CDR3 bases are TGCGCCAGCAGCTTGAGGACTAGCGGGATTATGACAGATACGCAGTATTTT.

This clonotype was recorded at least ten times. The rearrangement uses TRBV19 and TRBJ1-5, with TRBD1 matching 7 bases. CDR1 is LNHDA and CDR2 is SQIVND in the germline V gene (reference sequence). With 6 bases clipped from V and 6 bases from J, the junction kept 5 bases outside the gene matches. The CDR3 consists of 13 residues. The CDR3 sequence: CASSKTGPQPQHF. CDR3 sequence (DNA): TGTGCCAGTAGCAAGACAGGGCCTCAGCCCCAGCATTTT.

The chain joins TRBV20-1 to TRBJ1-4; D unresolved. Per the germline V gene, CDR1 is DFQATT and CDR2 is SNEGSKA (reference sequence). This CDR3 has 12 residues. V lost 6 bases to trimming and J lost 0 bases, with 5 bases between them. The CDR3 protein is CSASPTNEKLFF. The CDR3 nucleotides are TGCAGTGCGTCACCAACTAATGAAAAACTGTTTTTT.

The chain has TRBV29-1 and TRBJ1-2, with 10 bases that match TRBD1. V was clipped by 5 bases and J by 8 bases; unmatched bases: 5. Germline CDR1 and CDR2: SQVTM and ANQGSEA. This CDR3 region has 12 residues. The CDR3 DNA reads TGCAGCGTTCGACAGGGGGCGGGGGGCTACACCTTC. Amino acids: CSVRQGAGGYTF. Supplemented by reference TRBV29-1 and TRBJ1-2, the full variable domain reads SAVISQKPSRDICQRGTSLTIQCQVDSQVTMMFWYRQQPGQSLTLIATANQGSEATYESGFVIDKFPISRPNLTFSTLTVSNMSPEDSSIYLCSVRQGAGGYTFGSGTRLTVV.